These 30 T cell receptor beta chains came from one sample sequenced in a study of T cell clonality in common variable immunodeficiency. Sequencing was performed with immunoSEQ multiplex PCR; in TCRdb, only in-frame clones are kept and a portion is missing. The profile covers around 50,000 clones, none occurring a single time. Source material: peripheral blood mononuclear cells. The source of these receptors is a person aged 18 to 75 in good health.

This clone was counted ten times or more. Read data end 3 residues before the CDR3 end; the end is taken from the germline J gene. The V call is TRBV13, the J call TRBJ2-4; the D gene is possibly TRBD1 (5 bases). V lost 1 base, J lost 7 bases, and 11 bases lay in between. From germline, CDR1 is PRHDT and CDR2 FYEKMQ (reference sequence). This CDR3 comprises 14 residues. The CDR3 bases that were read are TGTGCCAGCAGCTTAGAAGGGGATATGAACATT. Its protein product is CASSLEGDMNI. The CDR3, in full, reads CASSLEGDMNIQYF.

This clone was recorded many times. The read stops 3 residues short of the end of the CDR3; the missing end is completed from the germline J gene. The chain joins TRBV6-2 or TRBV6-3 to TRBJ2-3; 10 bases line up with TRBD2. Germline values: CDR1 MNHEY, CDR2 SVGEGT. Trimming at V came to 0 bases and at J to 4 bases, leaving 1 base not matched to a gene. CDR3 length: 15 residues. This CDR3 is CASSYSLAGADTQYF. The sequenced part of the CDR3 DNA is TGTGCCAGCAGTTACTCCCTAGCGGGGGCAGATACG.

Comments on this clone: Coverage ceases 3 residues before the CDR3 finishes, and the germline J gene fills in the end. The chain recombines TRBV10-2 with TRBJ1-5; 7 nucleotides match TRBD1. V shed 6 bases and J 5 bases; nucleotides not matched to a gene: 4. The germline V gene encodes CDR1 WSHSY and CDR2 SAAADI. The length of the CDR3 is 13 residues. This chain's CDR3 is CASRRDSDQPQHF. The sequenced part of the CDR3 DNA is TGCGCCAGCAGACGGGACAGCGATCAGCCC.

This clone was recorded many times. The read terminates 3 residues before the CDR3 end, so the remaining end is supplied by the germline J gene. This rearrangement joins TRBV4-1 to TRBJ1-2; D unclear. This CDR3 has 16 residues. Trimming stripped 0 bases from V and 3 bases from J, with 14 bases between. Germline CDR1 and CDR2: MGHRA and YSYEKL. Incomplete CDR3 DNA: TGCGCCAGCAGCCAAGAAGGAGGGCAGCCCTACTATGGC. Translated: CASSQEGGQPYYG. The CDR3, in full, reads CASSQEGGQPYYGYTF.

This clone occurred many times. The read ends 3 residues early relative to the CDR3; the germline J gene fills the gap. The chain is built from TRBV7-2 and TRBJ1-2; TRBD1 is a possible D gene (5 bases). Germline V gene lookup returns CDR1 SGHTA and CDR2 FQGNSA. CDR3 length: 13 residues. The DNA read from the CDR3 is TGTGCCAGCAGCATACAGGTGGTGGACGGC. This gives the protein CASSIQVVDG. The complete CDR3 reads CASSIQVVDGYTF.

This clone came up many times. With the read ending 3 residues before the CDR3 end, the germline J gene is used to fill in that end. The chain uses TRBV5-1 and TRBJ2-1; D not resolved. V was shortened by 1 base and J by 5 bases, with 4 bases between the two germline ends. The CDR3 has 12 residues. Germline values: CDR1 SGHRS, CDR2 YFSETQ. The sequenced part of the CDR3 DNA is TGCGCCAGCAGCTTGCTCCACAATGAG. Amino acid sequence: CASSLLHNE. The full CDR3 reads CASSLLHNEQFF.

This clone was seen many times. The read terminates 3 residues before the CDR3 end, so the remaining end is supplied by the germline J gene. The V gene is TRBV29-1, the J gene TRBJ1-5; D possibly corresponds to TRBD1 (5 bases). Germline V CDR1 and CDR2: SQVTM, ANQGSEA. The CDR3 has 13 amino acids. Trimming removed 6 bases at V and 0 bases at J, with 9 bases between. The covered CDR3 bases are TGCAGCGTCACCAGGGATAGCAATCAGCCC. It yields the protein CSVTRDSNQP. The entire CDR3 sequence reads CSVTRDSNQPQHF.

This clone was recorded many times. CDR3 DNA (partial): TGTGCCTCCTTCTCGGGGGCCGGGGAG. Its translation: CASFSGAGE. The full CDR3 protein is CASFSGAGELFF. This rearrangement joins TRBV30 to TRBJ2-2, with D tentatively TRBD2 (6 bases). The CDR3 end falls 3 residues outside the read, so it is completed with the germline J gene. Germline lookup yields CDR1 GTSNPN and CDR2 SVGIG (reference sequence). There are 12 residues in the CDR3. V shed 7 bases and J shed 6 bases, with 12 bases lying between them.

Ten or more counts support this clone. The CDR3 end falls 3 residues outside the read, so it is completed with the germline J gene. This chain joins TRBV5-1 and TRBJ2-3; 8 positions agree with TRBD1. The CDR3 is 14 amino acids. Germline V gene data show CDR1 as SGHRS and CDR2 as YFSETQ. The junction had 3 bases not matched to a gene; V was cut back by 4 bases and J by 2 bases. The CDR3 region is CASSPDRATDTQYF. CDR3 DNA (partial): TGCGCCAGCAGCCCGGACAGGGCCACAGATACG.

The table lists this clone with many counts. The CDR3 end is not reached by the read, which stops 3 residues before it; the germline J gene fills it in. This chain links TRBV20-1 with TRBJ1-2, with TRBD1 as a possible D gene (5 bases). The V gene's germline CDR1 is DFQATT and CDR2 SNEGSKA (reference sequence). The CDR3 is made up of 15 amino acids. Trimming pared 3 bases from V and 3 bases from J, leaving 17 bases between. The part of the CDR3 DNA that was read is TGCAGTGCTAGCTCCGGCAGGGTCTGGGACTATGGC. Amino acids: CSASSGRVWDYG. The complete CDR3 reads CSASSGRVWDYGYTF.

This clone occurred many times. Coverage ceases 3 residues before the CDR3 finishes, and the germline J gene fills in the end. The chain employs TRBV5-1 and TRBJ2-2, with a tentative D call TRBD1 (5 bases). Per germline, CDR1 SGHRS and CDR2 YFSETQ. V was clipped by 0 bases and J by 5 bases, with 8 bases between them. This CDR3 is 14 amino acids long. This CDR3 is CASSLGQPTGELFF. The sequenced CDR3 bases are TGCGCCAGCAGCTTGGGACAGCCTACCGGGGAG.

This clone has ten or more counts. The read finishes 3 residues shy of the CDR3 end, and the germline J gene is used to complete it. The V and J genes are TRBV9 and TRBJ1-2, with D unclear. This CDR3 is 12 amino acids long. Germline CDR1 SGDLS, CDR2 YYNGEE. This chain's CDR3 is CASSVVGYGYTF. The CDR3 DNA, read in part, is TGTGCCAGCAGCGTAGTAGGGTACGGC.

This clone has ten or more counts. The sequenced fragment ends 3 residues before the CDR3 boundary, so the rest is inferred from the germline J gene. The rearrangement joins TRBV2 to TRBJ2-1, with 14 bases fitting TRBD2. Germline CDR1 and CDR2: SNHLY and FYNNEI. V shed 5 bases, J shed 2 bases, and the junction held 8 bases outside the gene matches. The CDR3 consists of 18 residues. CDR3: CASSNGLAGGLAYNEQFF. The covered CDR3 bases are TGTGCCAGCAGTAACGGACTAGCGGGGGGTCTAGCCTACAATGAG. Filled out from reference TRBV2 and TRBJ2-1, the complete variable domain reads EPEVTQTPSHQVTQMGQEVILRCVPISNHLYFYWYRQILGQKVEFLVSFYNNEISEKSEIFDDQFSVERPDGSNFTLKIRSTKLEDSAMYFCASSNGLAGGLAYNEQFFGPGTRLTVL.

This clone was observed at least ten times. CDR3 loop: CASSQRVTDSPLHF. CDR3 DNA, as far as it was read: TGCGCCAGCAGCCAAAGGGTAACGGATTCACCC. This chain links TRBV4-1 with TRBJ1-6; no firm D call. The read terminates 3 residues ahead of where the CDR3 ends, so the germline J gene completes it. The CDR3 has 14 amino acids. Trimming took 2 bases from V and 8 from J, leaving 10 bases between them. CDR1 MGHRA and CDR2 YSYEKL come from the germline V gene.

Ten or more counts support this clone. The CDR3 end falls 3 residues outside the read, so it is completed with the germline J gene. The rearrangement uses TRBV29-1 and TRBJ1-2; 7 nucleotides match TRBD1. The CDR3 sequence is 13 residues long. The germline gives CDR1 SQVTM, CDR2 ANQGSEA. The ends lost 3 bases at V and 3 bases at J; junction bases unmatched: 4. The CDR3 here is CSVDSTGDYGYTF. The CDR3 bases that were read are TGCAGCGTTGACTCTACAGGGGACTATGGC.

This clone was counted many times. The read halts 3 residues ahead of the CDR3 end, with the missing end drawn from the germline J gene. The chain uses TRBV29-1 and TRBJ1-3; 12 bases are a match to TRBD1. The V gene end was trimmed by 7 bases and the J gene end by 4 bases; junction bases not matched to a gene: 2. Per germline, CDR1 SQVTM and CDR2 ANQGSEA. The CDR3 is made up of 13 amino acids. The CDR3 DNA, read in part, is TGCAGCGCTGGGACAGGGGGCGGAAACACC. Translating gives CSAGTGGGNT. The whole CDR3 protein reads CSAGTGGGNTIYF.

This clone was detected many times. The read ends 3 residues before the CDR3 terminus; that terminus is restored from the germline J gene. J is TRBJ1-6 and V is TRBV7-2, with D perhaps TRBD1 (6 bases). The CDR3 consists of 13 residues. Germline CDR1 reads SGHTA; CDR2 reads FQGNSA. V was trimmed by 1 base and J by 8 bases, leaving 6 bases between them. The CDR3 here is CASSLDRDSPLHF. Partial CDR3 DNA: TGTGCCAGCAGCTTAGACAGGGATTCACCC.

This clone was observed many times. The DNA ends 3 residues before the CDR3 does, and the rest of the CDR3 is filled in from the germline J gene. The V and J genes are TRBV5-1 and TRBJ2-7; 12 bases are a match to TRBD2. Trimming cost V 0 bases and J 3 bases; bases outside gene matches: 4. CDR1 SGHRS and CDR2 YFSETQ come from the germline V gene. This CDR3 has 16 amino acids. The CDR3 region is CASSLGPGLAGYEQYF. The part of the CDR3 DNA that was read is TGCGCCAGCAGCTTGGGCCCGGGACTAGCGGGCTACGAG.

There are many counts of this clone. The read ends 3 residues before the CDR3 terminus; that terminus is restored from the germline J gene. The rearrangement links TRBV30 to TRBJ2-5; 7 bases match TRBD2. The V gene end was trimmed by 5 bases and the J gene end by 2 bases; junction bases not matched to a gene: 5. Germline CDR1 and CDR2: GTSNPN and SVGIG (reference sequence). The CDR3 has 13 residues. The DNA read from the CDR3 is TGTGCCTGGGAACGGGGGGAACAAGAGACC. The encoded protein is CAWERGEQET. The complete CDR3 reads CAWERGEQETQYF.

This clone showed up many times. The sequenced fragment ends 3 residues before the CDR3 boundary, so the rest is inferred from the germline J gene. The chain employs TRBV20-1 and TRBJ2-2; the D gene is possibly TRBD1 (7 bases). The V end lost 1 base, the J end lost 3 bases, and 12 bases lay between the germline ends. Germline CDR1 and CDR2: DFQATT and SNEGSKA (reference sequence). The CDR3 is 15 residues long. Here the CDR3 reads CSARGAGGYTGELFF. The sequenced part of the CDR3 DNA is TGCAGTGCTAGAGGGGCAGGGGGGTACACCGGGGAG.

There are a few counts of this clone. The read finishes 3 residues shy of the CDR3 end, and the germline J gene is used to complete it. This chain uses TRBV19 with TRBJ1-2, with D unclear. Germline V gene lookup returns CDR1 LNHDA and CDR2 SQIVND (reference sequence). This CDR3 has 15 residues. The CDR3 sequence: CASSMGSRLGNDYTF. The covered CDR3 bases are TGTGCCAGTAGTATGGGCAGCCGACTAGGCAATGAC.

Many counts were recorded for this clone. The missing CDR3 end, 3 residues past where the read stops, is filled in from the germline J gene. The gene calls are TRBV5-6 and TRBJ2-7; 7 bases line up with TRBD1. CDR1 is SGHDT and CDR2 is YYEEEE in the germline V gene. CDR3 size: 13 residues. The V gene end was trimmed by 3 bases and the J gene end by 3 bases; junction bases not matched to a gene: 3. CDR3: CASSSDRSYEQYF. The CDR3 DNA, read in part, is TGTGCCAGCAGCTCGGACAGGAGCTACGAG.

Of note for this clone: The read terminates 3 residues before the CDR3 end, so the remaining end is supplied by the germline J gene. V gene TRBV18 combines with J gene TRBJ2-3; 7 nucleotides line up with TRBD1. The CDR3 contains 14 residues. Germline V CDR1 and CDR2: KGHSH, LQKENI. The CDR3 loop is CASSRGDSNQPQYF. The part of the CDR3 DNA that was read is TGTGCCAGCTCACGAGGGGACAGCAATCAGCCG.

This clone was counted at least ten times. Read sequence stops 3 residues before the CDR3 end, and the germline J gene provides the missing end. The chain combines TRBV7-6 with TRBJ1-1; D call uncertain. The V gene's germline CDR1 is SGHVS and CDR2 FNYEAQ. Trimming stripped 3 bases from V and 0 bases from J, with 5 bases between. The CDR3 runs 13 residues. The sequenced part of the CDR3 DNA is TGTGCCAGCAGCTTCACAGTGAACACTGAA. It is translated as CASSFTVNTE. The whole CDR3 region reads CASSFTVNTEAFF.

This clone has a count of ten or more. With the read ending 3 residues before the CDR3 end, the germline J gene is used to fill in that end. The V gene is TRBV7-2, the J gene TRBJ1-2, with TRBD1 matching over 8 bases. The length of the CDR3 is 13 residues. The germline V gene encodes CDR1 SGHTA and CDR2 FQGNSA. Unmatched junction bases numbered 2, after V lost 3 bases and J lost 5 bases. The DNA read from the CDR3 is TGTGCCAGCAGCTTTACAGGGGGGTATGGC. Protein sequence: CASSFTGGYG. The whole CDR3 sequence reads CASSFTGGYGYTF. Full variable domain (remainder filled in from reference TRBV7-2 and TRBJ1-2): GAGVSQSPSNKVTEKGKDVELRCDPISGHTALYWYRQSLGQGLEFLIYFQGNSAPDKSGLPSDRFSAERTGGSVSTLTIQRTQQEDSAVYLCASSFTGGYGYTFGSGTRLTVV.

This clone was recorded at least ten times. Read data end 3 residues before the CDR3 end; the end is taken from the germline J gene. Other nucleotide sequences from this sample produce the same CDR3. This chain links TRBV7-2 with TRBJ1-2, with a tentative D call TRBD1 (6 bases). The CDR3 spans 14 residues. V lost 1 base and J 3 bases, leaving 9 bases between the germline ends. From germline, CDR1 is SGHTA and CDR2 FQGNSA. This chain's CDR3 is CASSLVQGDYGYTF. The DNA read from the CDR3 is TGTGCCAGCAGCTTAGTACAGGGCGACTATGGC. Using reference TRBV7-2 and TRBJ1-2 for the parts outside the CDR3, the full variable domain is GAGVSQSPSNKVTEKGKDVELRCDPISGHTALYWYRQSLGQGLEFLIYFQGNSAPDKSGLPSDRFSAERTGGSVSTLTIQRTQQEDSAVYLCASSLVQGDYGYTFGSGTRLTVV.

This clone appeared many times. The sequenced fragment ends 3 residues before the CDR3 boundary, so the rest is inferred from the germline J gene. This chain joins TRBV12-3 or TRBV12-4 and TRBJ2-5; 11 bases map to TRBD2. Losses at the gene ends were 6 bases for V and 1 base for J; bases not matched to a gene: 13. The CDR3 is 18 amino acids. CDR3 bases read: TGTGCCAGCAGCCCCCTAGCCCCGACTAGCGGGGCCCAAGAGACC. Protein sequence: CASSPLAPTSGAQET. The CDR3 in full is CASSPLAPTSGAQETQYF.

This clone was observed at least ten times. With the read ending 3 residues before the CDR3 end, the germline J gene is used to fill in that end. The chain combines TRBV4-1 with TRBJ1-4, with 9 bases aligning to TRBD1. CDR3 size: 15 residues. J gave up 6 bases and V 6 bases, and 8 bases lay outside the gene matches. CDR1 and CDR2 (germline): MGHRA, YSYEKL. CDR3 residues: CASRGQGRVDEKLFF. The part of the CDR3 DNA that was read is TGCGCCAGCAGGGGACAGGGACGGGTAGATGAAAAA.

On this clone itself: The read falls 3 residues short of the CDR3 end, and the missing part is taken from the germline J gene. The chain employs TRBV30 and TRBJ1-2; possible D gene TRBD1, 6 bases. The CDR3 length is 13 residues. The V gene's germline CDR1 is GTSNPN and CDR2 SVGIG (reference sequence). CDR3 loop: CAWSVAGGYIYTF. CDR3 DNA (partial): TGTGCCTGGAGTGTAGCGGGGGGCTACATC.

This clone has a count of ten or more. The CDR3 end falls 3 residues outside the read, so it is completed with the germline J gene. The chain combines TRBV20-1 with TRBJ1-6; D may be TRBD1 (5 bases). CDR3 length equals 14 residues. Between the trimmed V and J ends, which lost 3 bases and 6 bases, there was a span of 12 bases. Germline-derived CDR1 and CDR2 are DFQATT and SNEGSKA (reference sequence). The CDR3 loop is CSASQTGFNSPLHF. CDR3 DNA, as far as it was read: TGCAGTGCTAGTCAAACAGGCTTTAATTCACCC.